This passage covers 32 T cell receptor beta chains from one sample sequenced in a study of T cells in Graves' hyperthyroidism and ophthalmopathy. Amplification targeted TCR beta CDR3 regions from RNA transcripts. HTBI primers were employed in a first-round RT-PCR of the TCR CDR3. Each CDR3 protein is one row after TCRdb ran MiXCR on the multiplex PCR reads. The sample includes around 450,000 distinct CDR3 sequences, 15% to 18% of them seen just once. Sequencing was performed on blood. Receptors were obtained from a young woman with Graves' hyperthyroidism.

This clonotype was counted ten times or more. The V and J genes are TRBV20-1 and TRBJ2-1; 8 bases fit TRBD2. CDR3 length: 17 amino acids. CDR1 is DFQATT and CDR2 is SNEGSKA in the germline V gene (reference sequence). J lost 4 bases, V lost 2 bases, and 13 bases had no gene match. The CDR3 loop reads CSARPIPEAGVYNEQFF. CDR3 sequence (DNA): TGCAGTGCTAGACCCATCCCCGAAGCGGGAGTTTACAATGAGCAGTTCTTC.

This clonotype was detected a few times. A read error may explain this, as a much larger clone is one base away. The gene calls are TRBV20-1 and TRBJ2-1; 9 bases are a match to TRBD2. The length of the CDR3 is 12 residues. The germline gives CDR1 DFQATT, CDR2 SNEGSKA (reference sequence). The V gene end was trimmed by 5 bases and the J gene end by 10 bases; junction bases not matched to a gene: 6. The CDR3 nucleotides read TGCAGTGCTGGGGCGGGAGGGCCGGAGCAGTTCTTC. Amino acid sequence: CSAGAGGPEQFF.

This clonotype was observed at least ten times. The chain's CDR3 is CASSLRTGGNQPQHF. In DNA form, the CDR3 reads TGCGCCAGCAGCCTCAGGACAGGGGGCAATCAGCCCCAGCATTTT. This chain links TRBV5-1 with TRBJ1-5; 9 positions match TRBD1. V lost 4 bases and J lost 2; bases outside the gene matches: 4. This CDR3 is built from 15 residues. Germline V CDR1 and CDR2: SGHRS, YFSETQ.

This clonotype was found many times. CDR3 nucleotides: TGCGCCAGCAGCTTTTTCCCCGGGACTAGCGAGGAGACCCAGTACTTC. Its protein product is CASSFFPGTSEETQYF. The chain employs TRBV5-1 and TRBJ2-5; 10 positions match TRBD2. Trimming at V came to 2 bases and at J to 5 bases, leaving 9 bases not matched to a gene. There are 16 residues in the CDR3. Germline assignment: CDR1 SGHRS and CDR2 YFSETQ.

This clonotype occurred many times. The gene calls are TRBV30 and TRBJ2-1; 7 bases agree with TRBD2. CDR3 size: 18 residues. V shed 4 bases and J 8 bases; nucleotides not matched to a gene: 23. Germline V gene sequence: CDR1 GTSNPN, CDR2 SVGIG (reference sequence). The CDR3 spells CAWNPWGGSDPTRYEQFF. CDR3 bases: TGTGCCTGGAACCCGTGGGGGGGTAGCGATCCGACGAGGTATGAGCAGTTCTTC. Filled out from reference TRBV30 and TRBJ2-1, the complete variable domain reads SQTIHQWPATLVQPVGSPLSLECTVEGTSNPNLYWYRQAAGRGLQLLFYSVGIGQISSEVPQNLSASRPQDRQFILSSKKLLLSDSGFYLCAWNPWGGSDPTRYEQFFGPGTRLTVL.

This clonotype appeared many times. The J gene is TRBJ1-1, the V gene TRBV13, with D possibly being TRBD1 (5 bases). The CDR3 length is 16 residues. The ends were cut back, 0 bases at V and 5 bases at J, with 16 bases in the middle. Looked up from germline, CDR1 is PRHDT and CDR2 is FYEKMQ (reference sequence). The CDR3 reads CASSLGRAGPVTEAFF. The CDR3 nucleotides read TGTGCCAGCAGCTTAGGCCGAGCAGGGCCAGTGACTGAAGCTTTCTTT.

This clonotype appeared many times. The chain couples TRBV5-1 to TRBJ2-7, with D hard to call. Deletions cut 1 base from V and 6 bases from J, with 8 bases between. The CDR3 has 12 residues. In germline, CDR1 is SGHRS, CDR2 YFSETQ. In DNA form, the CDR3 reads TGCGCCAGCAGCTTGCACCCCCGCGAGCAGTACTTC. It yields the protein CASSLHPREQYF.

This clonotype appeared many times. This rearrangement joins TRBV6-1 to TRBJ2-7; D unclear. Deletions cut 6 bases from V and 3 bases from J, with 9 bases between. Germline CDR1 and CDR2: MNHNS and SASEGT. The CDR3 has 12 amino acids. Here the CDR3 reads CASRGNSYEQYF. CDR3 in DNA: TGTGCCAGCAGGGGGAACAGCTACGAGCAGTACTTC.

At least ten counts were recorded for this clonotype. V gene TRBV5-8 combines with J gene TRBJ1-1; D gene unclear. The germline V gene encodes CDR1 SGHTS and CDR2 YDEGEE. V was shortened by 3 bases and J by 0 bases, with 12 bases between the two germline ends. The CDR3 length is 15 residues. The CDR3 reads CASSYRTTVNTEAFF. DNA of the CDR3: TGTGCCAGCAGCTATCGGACGACGGTGAACACTGAAGCTTTCTTT.

This clonotype has a handful of counts. The chain combines TRBV6-1 with TRBJ2-3, with D possibly TRBD1 on 5 matching bases. This CDR3 is 16 amino acids long. The ends were cut back, 5 bases at V and 6 bases at J, with 21 bases in the middle. CDR1 is MNHNS, CDR2 SASEGT, per germline. The CDR3 spells CASSYADTRSWDTQYF. The CDR3 DNA reads as TGTGCCAGCAGTTACGCGGACACCAGGTCGTGGGATACGCAGTATTTT.

This clonotype was seen at least ten times. V usage is TRBV5-1 and J usage is TRBJ1-4, with TRBD1 identical over 9 bases. Unmatched junction bases numbered 9, after V lost 7 bases and J lost 5 bases. The length of the CDR3 is 15 residues. CDR1 SGHRS and CDR2 YFSETQ come from the germline V gene. DNA of the CDR3: TGCGCCAGCGCCTTATCGGGGACAGGGAATGAAAAACTGTTTTTT. This codes for CASALSGTGNEKLFF.

This clonotype was recorded at least ten times. The V call is TRBV7-6, the J call TRBJ1-2, with TRBD1 matching 10 bases. The CDR3 extends over 14 amino acids. V gave up 5 bases and J gave up 8 bases; unmatched junction bases: 8. The germline V gene has CDR1 SGHVS and CDR2 FNYEAQ. CDR3 protein: CASSQADRGRGYTF. The DNA for the CDR3 is TGTGCCAGCAGCCAAGCAGACAGGGGGCGGGGCTACACCTTC.

This clonotype was seen repeatedly, ten times or more. This chain joins TRBV6-1 and TRBJ1-5; D gene unclear. The CDR3 has 14 amino acids. Germline CDR1 is MNHNS and CDR2 is SASEGT. Trimming stripped 5 bases from V and 1 base from J, with 9 bases between. In DNA, the CDR3 is TGTGCCAGCAGTACGGGGAGGAGCAATCAGCCCCAGCATTTT. It encodes CASSTGRSNQPQHF.

The rearrangement joins TRBV12-3 or TRBV12-4 to TRBJ1-2; TRBD1 agrees at 9 bases. This CDR3 is 14 amino acids long. Trimming cost V 5 bases and J 7 bases; bases outside gene matches: 8. The CDR3 sequence: CASSPWDRVSGYTF. CDR3 nucleotide sequence: TGTGCCAGCAGTCCGTGGGACAGGGTCTCTGGCTACACCTTC.

This clonotype occurred many times. This CDR3 is CATRWTGENEQYF. The DNA of the CDR3 is TGTGCCACCCGGTGGACAGGGGAGAACGAGCAGTACTTC. The rearrangement uses TRBV6-2 or TRBV6-3 and TRBJ2-7, with TRBD1 matching over 9 bases. CDR1 is MNHEY, CDR2 SVGEGT, per germline. Losses at the gene ends were 10 bases for V and 5 bases for J; bases not matched to a gene: 9. This CDR3 has 13 residues.

This clonotype has at least ten counts. V and J are TRBV4-1 and TRBJ2-5; D call uncertain. This CDR3 is 15 amino acids long. V was trimmed by 0 bases and J by 2 bases, leaving 10 bases between them. The germline CDR1 and CDR2 sequences are MGHRA and YSYEKL. The CDR3 region has the DNA TGCGCCAGCAGCCAAGAAGGCCAATTACAAGAGACCCAGTACTTC. This sequence encodes CASSQEGQLQETQYF.

This clonotype was seen repeatedly, ten times or more. The genes are TRBV5-1 and TRBJ2-7; 7 nucleotides align to TRBD2. The length of the CDR3 is 16 residues. CDR1 is SGHRS and CDR2 is YFSETQ in the germline V gene. Trimming cost V 0 bases and J 1 base; bases outside gene matches: 7. CDR3 DNA: TGCGCCAGCAGCTTGGCCGTATCTAGCGGTTCCTACGAGCAGTACTTC. Translated, it gives CASSLAVSSGSYEQYF. Filled out from reference TRBV5-1 and TRBJ2-7, the complete variable domain reads KAGVTQTPRYLIKTRGQQVTLSCSPISGHRSVSWYQQTPGQGLQFLFEYFSETQRNKGNFPGRFSGRQFSNSRSEMNVSTLELGDSALYLCASSLAVSSGSYEQYFGPGTRLTVT.

This clonotype was picked up a small number of times. The rearrangement joins TRBV15 to TRBJ2-2; 9 bases align to TRBD1. J lost 6 bases, V lost 3 bases, and 8 bases had no gene match. The CDR3 is 16 residues long. CDR1 LNHNV and CDR2 YYDKDF come from the germline V gene (reference sequence). The chain's CDR3 is CATSRGQGGPAGELFF. CDR3 nucleotides: TGTGCCACCAGCAGGGGACAGGGAGGACCCGCCGGGGAGCTGTTTTTT.

At least ten counts were recorded for this clonotype. The rearrangement links TRBV30 to TRBJ1-2; 8 bases agree with TRBD1. V was pared by 4 bases and J by 3 bases, with 4 bases of the junction left unmatched. Germline V gives CDR1 GTSNPN, CDR2 SVGIG (reference sequence). This CDR3 is built from 13 residues. CDR3 loop: CAWTGGVDYGYTF. As DNA, the CDR3 is TGTGCCTGGACAGGGGGCGTCGACTATGGCTACACCTTC.

The J gene is TRBJ2-5, the V gene TRBV13; the match to TRBD1 covers 7 bases. The CDR3 extends over 14 amino acids. Germline trimming cut 2 bases from V and 4 bases from J; bases unmatched to any gene: 4. Germline values: CDR1 PRHDT, CDR2 FYEKMQ (reference sequence). The DNA for the CDR3 is TGTGCCAGCAGCTTAAGGGCAGGGGGAGAGACCCAGTACTTC. This codes for CASSLRAGGETQYF.

This clonotype showed up many times. The chain is built from TRBV5-6 and TRBJ1-2; 9 nucleotides agree with TRBD1. J gave up 3 bases and V 3 bases, and 15 bases lay outside the gene matches. This CDR3 is built from 18 residues. Germline V CDR1 and CDR2: SGHDT, YYEEEE. In nucleotides, the CDR3 is TGTGCCAGCAGCTGGGACCGGGACAGGGTCTCCCGCGACTATGGCTACACCTTC. Translating gives CASSWDRDRVSRDYGYTF.

The chain joins TRBV19 to TRBJ2-3; 10 bases fit TRBD2. The CDR3 is made up of 17 amino acids. Germline trimming cut 4 bases from V and 5 bases from J; bases unmatched to any gene: 12. CDR1 is LNHDA, CDR2 SQIVND, per germline (reference sequence). The CDR3 loop reads CASSTQWLAGELDTQYF. CDR3 DNA sequence: TGTGCCAGTAGTACTCAATGGCTAGCGGGGGAGCTAGATACGCAGTATTTT.

V usage is TRBV11-2 and J usage is TRBJ2-3; 11 nucleotides align to TRBD2. V was pared by 7 bases and J by 0 bases, with 9 bases of the junction left unmatched. This CDR3 region has 17 residues. The germline gives CDR1 SGHAT, CDR2 FQNNGV. The CDR3 loop is CASTKRTSGSSTDTQYF. The CDR3, as DNA: TGTGCCAGCACCAAACGGACTAGCGGGTCTAGCACAGATACGCAGTATTTT.

This clonotype has just one count. The chain carries TRBV11-2 and TRBJ2-5, with 13 positions matching TRBD2. Germline V gives CDR1 SGHAT, CDR2 FQNNGV. Losses at the gene ends were 5 bases for V and 2 bases for J; bases not matched to a gene: 5. The CDR3 has 16 residues. As DNA, the CDR3 is TGTGCCAGCAGCCGGGGACTAGCGGGACTACAAGAGACCCAGTACTTC. As protein: CASSRGLAGLQETQYF.

This clonotype was counted between two and nine times. The chain couples TRBV7-9 to TRBJ1-2, with a possible D match to TRBD1 (5 bases). V was clipped by 6 bases and J by 4 bases, with 21 bases between them. Germline V gene lookup returns CDR1 SEHNR and CDR2 FQNEAQ (reference sequence). The CDR3 has 16 amino acids. The CDR3 region is CASSSRQLGALYGYTF. DNA for the CDR3: TGTGCCAGCAGTTCCCGACAGCTTGGGGCCCTCTATGGCTACACCTTC.

This rearrangement joins TRBV9 to TRBJ2-1; TRBD2 aligns across 8 bases. There are 17 residues in the CDR3. In germline, CDR1 is SGDLS, CDR2 YYNGEE. V trimming: 4 bases; J trimming: 12 bases; junction bases outside the gene matches: 21. The CDR3 sequence is CASSPLLTGTRLPRQFF. As DNA, the CDR3 is TGTGCCAGCAGCCCCCTGCTTACCGGGACTAGGCTCCCAAGGCAGTTCTTC.

The V call is TRBV4-1, the J call TRBJ2-7; D remains unclear. The V end lost 4 bases, the J end lost 4 bases, and 14 bases lay between the germline ends. The CDR3 has 14 residues. CDR1 is MGHRA, CDR2 YSYEKL, per germline. DNA for the CDR3: TGCGCCAGCAGCCGCTTCCTGGACGGTTACGAGCAGTACTTC. Encoded protein: CASSRFLDGYEQYF.

This clonotype was counted between two and nine times. The genes are TRBV18 and TRBJ1-5; D not resolved. The V end lost 0 bases, the J end lost 4 bases, and 4 bases lay between the germline ends. The CDR3 runs to 13 residues. Germline-derived CDR1 and CDR2 are KGHSH and LQKENI. CDR3 in DNA: TGTGCCAGCTCACCACCTGGTAATCAGCCCCAGCATTTT. Translation gives CASSPPGNQPQHF.

This clonotype was counted many times. This chain links TRBV10-3 with TRBJ2-3; 8 bases are shared with TRBD1. With 2 bases clipped from V and 3 bases from J, the junction kept 7 bases outside the gene matches. The CDR3 contains 16 residues. Per germline, CDR1 ENHRY and CDR2 SYGVKD. In DNA form, the CDR3 reads TGTGCCATCAGTGAGCCAGACAGGGGTTGGACAGATACGCAGTATTTT. Translated: CAISEPDRGWTDTQYF.

This clonotype was observed many times. The rearrangement links TRBV11-1 to TRBJ2-7; TRBD2 is a possible D gene (5 bases). Germline V CDR1 and CDR2: SGHAT, FQDESV (reference sequence). Deletions cut 4 bases from V and 1 base from J, with 14 bases between. The CDR3 covers 15 residues. Written as DNA, the CDR3 is TGTGCCAGCAGCTCCACTAGTTCACCATCCTACGAGCAGTACTTC. This translates into CASSSTSSPSYEQYF.

This clonotype was detected ten times or more. The J gene is TRBJ2-1, the V gene TRBV30; tentatively, D is TRBD1 (6 bases). The CDR3 contains 15 residues. Germline values: CDR1 GTSNPN, CDR2 SVGIG (reference sequence). The V and J ends lost 0 bases and 8 bases respectively, with 17 bases between them. DNA for the CDR3: TGTGCCTGGAGTGTCCTTTTGGACAGTGGCGATGAGCAGTTCTTC. This sequence encodes CAWSVLLDSGDEQFF.

There are many counts of this clonotype. V usage is TRBV6-1 and J usage is TRBJ1-6; weak D call: TRBD1 (5 bases). The CDR3 totals 14 residues. CDR1 MNHNS and CDR2 SASEGT come from the germline V gene. Trimming took off 5 bases at V and 6 bases at J, with 11 bases between the two ends. The CDR3 nucleotides read TGTGCCAGCAGTAAGGGGAAGGGTAATTCACCCCTCCACTTT. As protein: CASSKGKGNSPLHF.